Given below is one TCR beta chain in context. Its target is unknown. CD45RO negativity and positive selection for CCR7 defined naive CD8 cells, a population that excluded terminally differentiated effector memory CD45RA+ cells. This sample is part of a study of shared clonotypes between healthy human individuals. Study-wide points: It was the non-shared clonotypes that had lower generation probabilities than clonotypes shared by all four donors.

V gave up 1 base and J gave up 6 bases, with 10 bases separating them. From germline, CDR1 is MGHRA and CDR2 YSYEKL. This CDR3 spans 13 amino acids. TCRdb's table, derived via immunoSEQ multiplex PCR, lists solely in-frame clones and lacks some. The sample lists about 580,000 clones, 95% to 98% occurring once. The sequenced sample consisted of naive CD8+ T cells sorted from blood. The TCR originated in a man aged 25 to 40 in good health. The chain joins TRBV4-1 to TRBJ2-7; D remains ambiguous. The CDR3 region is CASSQVTLAEQYF. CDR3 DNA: TGCGCCAGCAGCCAAGTTACCCTCGCCGAGCAGTACTTC.